The source of this T cell receptor (beta chain) is a study of post-analysis software for immune sequencing data (dated by TCRdb to 2014 to 2015). Describing the broader study: The recorded disease courses included relapsing-remitting, secondary progressive and progressive-relapsing multiple sclerosis, and some patients had no subtype annotation. Patient repertoires were compared against about a dozen previously published healthy control repertoires from donors aged roughly 6 to 28 years. A subset of samples was prepared in parallel using single-end sample barcoding, then pooled and co-amplified after Illumina adapter ligation.

To note about this clonotype: Its antigen has not been determined. There are no base qualities to consult, and no much larger clone falls within one base.

Findings and caveats that apply to the study as a whole: Patients showed significantly higher frequencies than controls for a few TRBV segments, among them TRBV5-6, TRBV5-1 and TRBV20-1. Multiple sclerosis patients had significantly lower normalized Chao1 diversity than controls, a result that suggests substantial peripheral T-cell clonal expansion. When samples were clustered directly using the F measure, samples prepared in the same batch co-clustered strongly, which prompted a batch-effect correction. The control group was slightly older than the multiple sclerosis patient group.

To demonstrate the VDJtools post-analysis software, the study profiled TCR beta repertoires from the peripheral blood of about 13 young patients with multiple sclerosis. Multiple sclerosis patients were children and adolescents aged roughly 6 to 17 years. The library was made by PCR. The data were produced on an Illumina HiSeq 2500. To reduce PCR and sequencing biases, unique molecular identifiers were incorporated into the TCR beta cDNA libraries. Every 1 to 10 million input T cells yielded approximately 500,000 cDNA molecules, meaning each molecule approximated one T cell. The same protocol used for the earlier healthy control dataset was applied to prepare and sequence the patient libraries. Samples belonging to the same batch were prepared together, multiplexed and sequenced on a shared HiSeq lane. In the source study's methods: Raw barcoded reads were processed with MIGEC, and single-read molecular identifier groups were discarded before consensus assembly and CDR3 extraction. VDJtools was used for post-analysis of the clonotype tables, with diversity normalized by down-sampling every dataset to the smallest sample size. Repertoire overlap clustering matched CDR3 amino acid but not nucleotide sequences to correct batch-related cross-sample contamination. TCRdb redid the processing of the public reads, applying fastp at Q25 and MiXCR, and retained in-frame beta chains. All rows with the same CDR3 protein become a single entry with the most common DNA and genes. What appears here as the V and J calls and clone size reflects TCRdb's work, not the paper's. The sample has about 760,000 distinct CDR3 sequences on record, roughly 27% of them singletons. The ten largest make up under 0.7% of the sample.

From the germline V gene, CDR1 is ENHRY and CDR2 is SYGVKD. The CDR3, cysteine through phenylalanine, is 15 amino acids long. Here the CDR3 DNA is all that survives: 45 bases in frame from base 1. The rearrangement joined TRBV10-3 to TRBJ2-5; the D gene is possibly TRBD1, with 5 bases matching. The J call is in doubt because the DNA end fits TRBJ2-7 better. The material sequenced was blood. The TCR was taken from a girl aged 5 to 17 with multiple sclerosis. The CDR3 in this case is CAISESRDSLHEQYF. The bases are TGTGCCATCAGTGAGTCGAGAGACAGCCTCCACGAGCAGTACTTC.